The 6 T cell receptor beta chains presented below share a single source sample, sequenced in a study of shared clonotypes between healthy human individuals (dated by TCRdb to 2019 to 2021). Libraries were prepared through the immunoSEQ multiplex PCR assay. TCRdb holds this immuneACCESS table with in-frame rearrangements only. Some clones are missing; in checked studies, unresolved V genes explain under half, and the rest has no known cause. Recorded for this sample are around 690,000 clones; less than 95% of them occurred a single time. Less than 40% of the sample belongs to the ten largest clones. Sequenced sample: memory CD8+ T cells from PBMCs. In the paper's terms, the cell subset or site label means: CD45RO+ cells pooled with CCR7-negative TemRA cells. Every receptor here comes from a man aged 18 to 29 in good health. Some clones in this sample may be carry-over from other donors' samples.

The gene calls are TRBV7-9 and TRBJ1-2, with 9 bases identical to TRBD1. CDR1 and CDR2 (germline): SEHNR, FQNEAQ (reference sequence). V lost 5 bases to trimming and J lost 0 bases; unmatched junction nucleotides: 7. The CDR3 has 16 residues. CDR3 coding DNA: TGTGCCAGCAGCCTTACAGGGGGCCAAGCTAACTATGGCTACACCTTC. Translated, it gives CASSLTGGQANYGYTF. Combining the CDR3 with reference TRBV7-9 and TRBJ1-2 gives the whole variable domain DTGVSQNPRHKITKRGQNVTFRCDPISEHNRLYWYRQTLGQGPEFLTYFQNEAQLEKSRLLSDRFSAERPKGSFSTLEIQRTEQGDSAMYLCASSLTGGQANYGYTFGSGTRLTVV.

This chain uses TRBV10-1 with TRBJ2-1, with 7 bases aligning to TRBD2. This CDR3 has 15 amino acids. Germline V gives CDR1 WNHNN, CDR2 SYGVQD (reference sequence). The ends lost 0 bases at V and 9 bases at J; junction bases unmatched: 8. CDR3 sequence reads: CASSESPAGVSEQFF. DNA for the CDR3: TGCGCCAGCAGTGAGTCGCCGGCGGGAGTGAGTGAGCAGTTCTTC.

The chain carries TRBV14 and TRBJ1-4; a possible D gene is TRBD1 (5 bases). V was clipped by 3 bases and J by 8 bases, with 13 bases between them. Germline CDR1 reads SGHDN; CDR2 reads FVKESK. This CDR3 comprises 14 residues. The CDR3 bases are TGTGCCAGCAGCCAGGGGGGGTTGAAAGAAAAACTGTTTTTT. Amino acids: CASSQGGLKEKLFF.

The chain links TRBV14 to TRBJ1-2; TRBD1 might be the D (5 bases). CDR1 and CDR2 (germline): SGHDN, FVKESK. V dropped 0 bases and J dropped 4 bases, with 15 bases sitting between them. The CDR3 extends over 16 amino acids. CDR3 residues: CASSQEWQGPSYGYTF. For the CDR3, the DNA is TGTGCCAGCAGCCAAGAGTGGCAGGGACCCTCCTATGGCTACACCTTC.

The rearrangement links TRBV4-1 to TRBJ2-7; D remains ambiguous. The V and J ends lost 1 base and 6 bases respectively, with 10 bases between them. Per germline, CDR1 MGHRA and CDR2 YSYEKL. CDR3 length: 13 amino acids. CDR3 region: CASSQGRQIEQYF. CDR3 nucleotides: TGCGCCAGCAGCCAAGGTAGACAAATCGAGCAGTACTTC.

The rearrangement links TRBV18 to TRBJ2-7; no firm D call. Trimming took off 3 bases at V and 2 bases at J, with 14 bases between the two ends. Germline-derived CDR1 and CDR2 are KGHSH and LQKENI. The CDR3 consists of 15 residues. CDR3 nucleotides: TGTGCCAGCTCACCGGAGAGACATCCGGCCTACGAGCAGTACTTC. It translates to CASSPERHPAYEQYF. The entire variable domain, with the rest obtained from reference TRBV18 and TRBJ2-7, is as follows: NAGVMQNPRHLVRRRGQEARLRCSPMKGHSHVYWYRQLPEEGLKFMVYLQKENIIDESGMPKERFSAEFPKEGPSILRIQQVVRGDSAAYFCASSPERHPAYEQYFGPGTRLTVT.